The entry below gives a single T cell receptor (beta chain) sequence along with its context. At one end, the junction sequence differs from germline, possibly due to a read error. TCRdb ran MiXCR on the 5' RACE reads and lists one entry per CDR3 protein. Seen here are about 77,000 distinct CDR3 sequences, less than 20% observed once, and the top ten hold 2.5% to 3%. These data belong to a study of early T cells in non-severe SARS-CoV-2 infection. About the study: From unsorted whole blood, bulk RNA was sequenced, and the chains remained unpaired.

Germline-derived CDR1 and CDR2 are SEHNR and FQNEAQ (reference sequence). The CDR3 totals 8 residues. The J gene is TRBJ2-1, the V gene TRBV7-9; no reliable D call. The specimen sequenced was whole blood. The clonotype comes from an adult who was a healthcare worker with PCR-confirmed SARS-CoV-2 infection or an uninfected control (not recorded which). The CDR3 nucleotides read TGTGCCAGCAGCTTAGAAAACTTC. This translates into CASSLENF.